This passage covers 26 T cell receptor beta chains from one sample sequenced in a study of control samples from healthy donors and cancer patients (TCRdb year 2020). Library preparation used the immunoSEQ multiplex PCR assay. As stored in TCRdb, this immuneACCESS dataset retains in-frame rearrangements with V and J assigned. A fraction of the clones does not appear; measured against another copy, unresolved V genes explain less than half of the discrepancy, and the remainder lacks a known reason. This sample lists about 130,000 clones; over 80% were detected once. The ten largest clones add up to under 0.7% of the sample. The sample comprised PBMCs. All receptors come from a man older than 75 with head and neck cancer.

This sequence joins TRBV7-2 and TRBJ2-3; D is unresolved. The CDR3 is 14 amino acids. Germline CDR1 is SGHTA and CDR2 is FQGNSA. V shed 3 bases and J shed 0 bases, with 7 bases lying between them. The CDR3 spells CASSFQASTDTQYF. CDR3 coding DNA: TGTGCCAGCAGCTTTCAAGCAAGCACAGATACGCAGTATTTT.

This clone was seen only once. The gene calls are TRBV14 and TRBJ2-7; TRBD1 is a possible D gene (5 bases). This CDR3 spans 15 amino acids. V was clipped by 4 bases and J by 2 bases, with 15 bases between them. The germline gives CDR1 SGHDN, CDR2 FVKESK. The DNA for the CDR3 is TGTGCCAGCAGCCCAGGACATTATCTGGCCTACGAGCAGTACTTC. Translation gives CASSPGHYLAYEQYF.

The rearrangement uses TRBV11-2 and TRBJ2-1; D ambiguous. This CDR3 has 15 residues. Trimming left V 0 bases short and J 4 bases short, with 10 bases between. Per the germline V gene, CDR1 is SGHAT and CDR2 is FQNNGV. The CDR3 here is CASSLEWQRYNEQFF. The CDR3 DNA reads TGTGCCAGCAGCTTAGAATGGCAGCGATACAATGAGCAGTTCTTC. The variable domain in full, with the rest retrieved from reference TRBV11-2 and TRBJ2-1, is EAGVAQSPRYKIIEKRQSVAFWCNPISGHATLYWYQQILGQGPKLLIQFQNNGVVDDSQLPKDRFSAERLKGVDSTLKIQPAKLEDSAVYLCASSLEWQRYNEQFFGPGTRLTVL.

The rearrangement links TRBV29-1 to TRBJ1-3, with TRBD1 identical over 7 bases. V lost 3 bases, J lost 7 bases, and 6 bases stayed unmatched. The CDR3 is made up of 13 amino acids. Looked up from germline, CDR1 is SQVTM and CDR2 is ANQGSEA. The CDR3 is CSVEGQPPNTIYF. DNA of the CDR3: TGCAGCGTTGAGGGACAGCCGCCGAACACCATATATTTT.

The chain recombines TRBV6-2 or TRBV6-3 with TRBJ2-1; TRBD2 agrees at 7 bases. The germline V gene has CDR1 MNHEY and CDR2 SVGEGT. The J segment lost 7 bases and the V segment lost 2 bases, leaving 5 bases of the junction unmatched. The CDR3 has 14 residues. Written as DNA, the CDR3 is TGTGCCAGCAGTTACATGGGACTATTAAATGAGCAGTTCTTC. Translation gives CASSYMGLLNEQFF.

The chain uses TRBV6-2 or TRBV6-3 and TRBJ1-1; weak D call: TRBD1 (6 bases). The CDR3 is 17 residues long. V lost 2 bases and J lost 0, with 16 bases in between. CDR1 MNHEY and CDR2 SVGEGT come from the germline V gene. CDR3 sequence (DNA): TGTGCCAGCAGTTACAGGCCGGGACATTCAATGAACACTGAAGCTTTCTTT. This sequence encodes CASSYRPGHSMNTEAFF.

This clone was recorded only once. V gene TRBV4-1 combines with J gene TRBJ2-1, with 11 bases that match TRBD2. Germline CDR1 MGHRA, CDR2 YSYEKL. V was clipped by 3 bases and J by 7 bases; unmatched bases: 11. The CDR3 spans 17 residues. In nucleotides, the CDR3 is TGCGCCAGCAGCCAGTCCGTAGCGGGAGGGCCCATGAATGAGCAGTTCTTC. It specifies CASSQSVAGGPMNEQFF.

The chain employs TRBV7-9 and TRBJ2-7, with D possibly TRBD2 on 6 matching bases. This CDR3 spans 14 amino acids. V lost 5 bases and J 2 bases, leaving 13 bases between the germline ends. The germline gives CDR1 SEHNR, CDR2 FQNEAQ (reference sequence). CDR3 region: CASSRGTGTYEQYF. The CDR3 bases are TGTGCCAGCAGCCGCGGGACGGGAACCTACGAGCAGTACTTC.

The rearrangement links TRBV3-1 (or the pseudogene TRBV3-2) to TRBJ1-5; TRBD1 aligns across 7 bases. V lost 4 bases to trimming and J lost 3 bases; unmatched junction nucleotides: 6. The length of the CDR3 is 15 residues. CDR1 is LGHDT and CDR2 is YNNKEL in the germline V gene (reference sequence). The chain's CDR3 is CASSRDGTDNQPQHF. For the CDR3, the DNA is TGTGCCAGCAGCCGAGACGGGACAGACAATCAGCCCCAGCATTTT.

V and J are TRBV7-2 and TRBJ2-1; D is uncertain. Per the germline V gene, CDR1 is SGHTA and CDR2 is FQGNSA. This CDR3 is built from 15 residues. The V end was cut by 3 bases, the J end by 0 bases, with 9 bases between. The CDR3 loop reads CASSFFYSSYNEQFF. The CDR3 region has the DNA TGTGCCAGCAGCTTTTTTTATAGCTCCTACAATGAGCAGTTCTTC.

This sequence joins TRBV6-5 and TRBJ1-4; D perhaps matches TRBD1 (5 bases). Per the germline V gene, CDR1 is MNHEY and CDR2 is SVGAGI. The V gene lost 6 bases and the J gene lost 3 bases, with 8 bases spanning the gap. CDR3 length: 13 amino acids. The CDR3 region is CASRGGANEKLFF. The CDR3 region has the DNA TGTGCCAGCAGGGGGGGGGCTAATGAAAAACTGTTTTTT.

The chain combines TRBV7-2 with TRBJ2-1; TRBD2 might be the D (6 bases). Per germline, CDR1 SGHTA and CDR2 FQGNSA. The CDR3 sequence is 13 residues long. Trimming pared 3 bases from V and 9 bases from J, leaving 12 bases between. The CDR3, as DNA: TGTGCCAGCAGCTTGGCGACTAGTTCTGAGCAGTTCTTC. Translation gives CASSLATSSEQFF.

The chain combines TRBV7-7 with TRBJ1-1; no firm D call. CDR3 size: 13 residues. Trimming took off 1 base at V and 2 bases at J, with 5 bases between the two ends. Germline assignment: CDR1 SSHAT and CDR2 FNYEAQ (reference sequence). The CDR3 loop is CASSLDPNTEAFF. CDR3 sequence (DNA): TGTGCCAGCAGCTTAGACCCTAACACTGAAGCTTTCTTT.

The V call is TRBV3-1 (or the pseudogene TRBV3-2), the J call TRBJ2-6; maybe TRBD2 (7 bases). This CDR3 is built from 16 residues. Germline assignment: CDR1 LGHDT and CDR2 YNNKEL (reference sequence). With 4 bases removed from V and 2 bases from J, the gap between germline ends came to 12 bases. CDR3 nucleotide sequence: TGTGCCAGCAGCCCCAGGGGAGGGACTGGGGCCAACGTCCTGACTTTC. It translates to CASSPRGGTGANVLTF.

The gene calls are TRBV4-1 and TRBJ1-5; D is unresolved. CDR3 size: 13 residues. The V and J ends lost 0 bases and 7 bases respectively, with 7 bases between them. CDR1 MGHRA and CDR2 YSYEKL come from the germline V gene. For the CDR3, the DNA is TGCGCCAGCAGCCAAGATGGTAGCCAGCCCCAGCATTTT. Residues: CASSQDGSQPQHF.

The chain employs TRBV14 and TRBJ1-2; the D gene is possibly TRBD1 (5 bases). The CDR3 totals 12 residues. Deletions cut 2 bases from V and 4 bases from J, with 5 bases between. Germline assignment: CDR1 SGHDN and CDR2 FVKESK. CDR3 DNA sequence: TGTGCCAGCAGCCAACAGGGCTATGGCTACACCTTC. Translation: CASSQQGYGYTF.

The chain employs TRBV10-3 and TRBJ1-6, with 7 nucleotides matching TRBD1. The germline V gene has CDR1 ENHRY and CDR2 SYGVKD. The CDR3 loop spans 17 amino acids. The V segment lost 0 bases and the J segment 4 bases; nucleotides outside the gene matches: 6. Written as DNA, the CDR3 is TGTGCCATCAGTGAGTCGGGAGGGGGCAGTTATAATTCACCCCTCCACTTT. Translating gives CAISESGGGSYNSPLHF.

The chain carries TRBV6-6 and TRBJ2-5; D is tentatively TRBD1 or TRBD2 (5 bases each). Trimming took off 2 bases at V and 4 bases at J, with 11 bases between the two ends. The CDR3 spans 14 residues. Germline-derived CDR1 and CDR2 are MNHNY and SVGAGI (reference sequence). The CDR3 region is CASSYPGQAETQYF. The CDR3 region has the DNA TGTGCCAGCAGTTACCCGGGGCAGGCAGAGACCCAGTACTTC.

In its sample, this clone was seen once. This rearrangement joins TRBV7-2 to TRBJ1-1; no firm D call. Germline V gene lookup returns CDR1 SGHTA and CDR2 FQGNSA. This CDR3 contains 12 residues. Trimming shortened V by 5 bases and J by 7 bases, and 11 bases separated the two germline ends. The CDR3 DNA reads TGTGCCAGCAGCCCAAACCCGTTTGAAGCTTTCTTT. It encodes CASSPNPFEAFF.

The chain is built from TRBV6-2 or TRBV6-3 and TRBJ2-7, with D possibly matching TRBD2 (5 bases). Per the germline V gene, CDR1 is MNHEY and CDR2 is SVGEGT. CDR3 length: 17 residues. V shed 0 bases and J shed 1 base, with 16 bases lying between them. The CDR3 DNA is TGTGCCAGCAGTTACTCCCAGCGGAGCCCGATTTCCTACGAGCAGTACTTC. As protein: CASSYSQRSPISYEQYF.

CDR3 region: CASRGAGEKLFF. The CDR3 nucleotides read TGTGCCAGCCGAGGGGCAGGAGAAAAACTGTTTTTT. The rearrangement links TRBV2 to TRBJ1-4; possible D gene TRBD1, 5 bases. From germline, CDR1 is SNHLY and CDR2 FYNNEI. Deletions cut 8 bases from V and 8 bases from J, with 12 bases between. The CDR3 is made up of 12 amino acids.

The DNA for the CDR3 is TGCGCCAGCAGCGTGGGGGCGGGATTCAATCAGCCCCAGCATTTT. This codes for CASSVGAGFNQPQHF. The chain combines TRBV5-1 with TRBJ1-5; D is possibly TRBD1 (6 bases). Germline V gene sequence: CDR1 SGHRS, CDR2 YFSETQ. CDR3 size: 15 residues. V was shortened by 4 bases and J by 3 bases, with 14 bases between the two germline ends.

This clone was seen a single time. The chain joins TRBV7-6 to TRBJ2-5; D might be TRBD1 or TRBD2, each matching 6 bases. Trimming removed 8 bases at V and 2 bases at J, with 18 bases between. The CDR3 loop spans 15 amino acids. CDR1 is SGHVS and CDR2 is FNYEAQ in the germline V gene. The CDR3 loop reads CASRPGAVRQETQYF. DNA of the CDR3: TGTGCCAGCCGCCCGGGGGCGGTCAGGCAAGAGACCCAGTACTTC.

The CDR3 nucleotides read TGTGCCAGTAGGGACAGGGGTACCCTTTGGAAGTTCTTC. This translates into CASRDRGTLWKFF. This chain connects TRBV19 to TRBJ2-1; 9 positions match TRBD1. The germline CDR1 and CDR2 sequences are LNHDA and SQIVND (reference sequence). This CDR3 is 13 amino acids long. Trimming removed 6 bases from V and 14 bases from J; junction bases left unmatched: 11. Combining the CDR3 with reference TRBV19 and TRBJ2-1 gives the whole variable domain DGGITQSPKYLFRKEGQNVTLSCEQNLNHDAMYWYRQDPGQGLRLIYYSQIVNDFQKGDIAEGYSVSREKKESFPLTVTSAQKNPTAFYLCASRDRGTLWKFFGPGTRLTVL.

This sequence joins TRBV10-3 and TRBJ2-1; TRBD2 matches 14 bases. This CDR3 has 16 amino acids. CDR1 and CDR2 (germline): ENHRY, SYGVKD. The J segment lost 4 bases and the V segment lost 4 bases, leaving 3 bases of the junction unmatched. As DNA, the CDR3 is TGTGCCATCAGTGGGACTAGCGGGAGGACTTACAATGAGCAGTTCTTC. This translates into CAISGTSGRTYNEQFF.

The rearrangement joins TRBV5-1 to TRBJ2-5; D is uncertain. The V gene lost 0 bases and the J gene lost 0 bases, with 6 bases spanning the gap. This CDR3 region has 14 residues. Germline CDR1 is SGHRS and CDR2 is YFSETQ. CDR3 loop: CASSLGGNQETQYF. The DNA for the CDR3 is TGCGCCAGCAGCTTGGGGGGTAACCAAGAGACCCAGTACTTC.